These 24 T cell receptor beta chains came from one sample sequenced in a study of CD4 T cells in lung cancer. Clones were read by immunoSEQ multiplex PCR, and TCRdb kept only the in-frame ones, dropping some. The repertoire holds around 4,800 clones, just under 75% seen once, with about 16% in the top ten. Sequencing was performed on lung tumor tissue. The source of these receptors is a man aged 60 to 69 with non-small cell lung cancer.

The chain couples TRBV7-2 to TRBJ2-6, with D unresolved. This CDR3 is 18 amino acids long. CDR1 SGHTA and CDR2 FQGNSA come from the germline V gene. Trimming left V 2 bases short and J 0 bases short, with 14 bases between. The CDR3 nucleotides are TGTGCCAGCAGCTTAAATTCAGACGCTAGCTCTGGGGCCAACGTCCTGACTTTC. As protein: CASSLNSDASSGANVLTF.

V usage is TRBV5-1 and J usage is TRBJ2-3; 7 bases are a match to TRBD2. With V trimmed by 4 bases and J by 7 bases, 6 bases remained unmatched. In germline, CDR1 is SGHRS, CDR2 YFSETQ. The CDR3 is 13 amino acids. CDR3: CASSPNGGNTQYF. CDR3 nucleotides: TGCGCCAGCAGCCCGAACGGGGGGAATACGCAGTATTTT.

CDR3 sequence reads: CASSQLGGNEKLFF. CDR3 DNA sequence: TGCGCCAGCAGCCAACTGGGGGGGAATGAAAAACTGTTTTTT. The chain employs TRBV4-1 and TRBJ1-4; possibly TRBD1 for D (5 bases). From germline, CDR1 is MGHRA and CDR2 YSYEKL. V was clipped by 2 bases and J by 5 bases, with 9 bases between them. This CDR3 is built from 14 residues.

The count of this clone is one. The V call is TRBV11-2, the J call TRBJ2-7, with D tentatively TRBD2 (6 bases). This CDR3 is built from 15 residues. Germline V gene sequence: CDR1 SGHAT, CDR2 FQNNGV. Trimming shortened V by 5 bases and J by 3 bases, and 17 bases separated the two germline ends. The CDR3 sequence is CASSRLPGAGYEQYF. The CDR3 coding sequence is TGTGCCAGCAGCCGATTGCCGGGAGCAGGCTACGAGCAGTACTTC.

The chain links TRBV5-1 to TRBJ2-4, with a weak D call TRBD2 (6 bases). Trimming shortened V by 2 bases and J by 3 bases, and 6 bases separated the two germline ends. The CDR3 is made up of 13 amino acids. Looked up from germline, CDR1 is SGHRS and CDR2 is YFSETQ. The CDR3 sequence: CASSFGSKNIQYF. CDR3 nucleotides: TGCGCCAGCAGCTTCGGGAGCAAAAACATTCAGTACTTC.

This clone has only a few counts. The V gene is TRBV6-5, the J gene TRBJ2-1, with 7 bases that match TRBD2. With V trimmed by 4 bases and J by 7 bases, 4 bases remained unmatched. Germline CDR1 is MNHEY and CDR2 is SVGAGI. The CDR3 covers 13 residues. The CDR3 region is CASSFRSGNEQFF. In DNA form, the CDR3 reads TGTGCCAGCAGTTTCCGTAGCGGGAATGAGCAGTTCTTC.

In its sample, this clone was seen once. The chain employs TRBV7-9 and TRBJ2-5, with TRBD1 identical over 10 bases. With V trimmed by 7 bases and J by 10 bases, 9 bases remained unmatched. The germline gives CDR1 SEHNR, CDR2 FQNEAQ (reference sequence). This CDR3 spans 13 amino acids. CDR3 in amino acids: CASTDRGRWGQYF. Written as DNA, the CDR3 is TGTGCCAGCACCGACAGGGGGCGCTGGGGCCAGTACTTC.

In its sample, this clone was seen once. This sequence joins TRBV28 and TRBJ1-2, with 9 nucleotides matching TRBD1. Per germline, CDR1 MDHEN and CDR2 SYDVKM. The CDR3 length is 14 residues. V trimming: 5 bases; J trimming: 5 bases; junction bases outside the gene matches: 6. The CDR3 spells CASSTQGAPYGYTF. The CDR3 nucleotides are TGTGCCAGCAGTACACAGGGGGCACCGTATGGCTACACCTTC.

In its sample, this clone was seen once. The V gene is TRBV5-4, the J gene TRBJ1-1; possibly TRBD1 for D (6 bases). From germline, CDR1 is SGHNT and CDR2 YYREEE (reference sequence). V gave up 3 bases and J gave up 4 bases, with 13 bases separating them. This CDR3 region has 14 residues. The CDR3 loop reads CASSSQGRGTEAFF. The CDR3 bases are TGTGCCAGCAGCTCACAGGGAAGAGGCACTGAAGCTTTCTTT.

A remark on this clone: The junction differs from germline at one of its ends, possibly a read error. The chain employs TRBV7-7 and TRBJ2-5; 9 bases are shared with TRBD1. The V gene's germline CDR1 is SSHAT and CDR2 FNYEAQ (reference sequence). The CDR3 length is 14 residues. The CDR3 sequence: CASSLLGQGGTQYF. DNA for the CDR3: TGTGCTAGCAGCCTCTTGGGACAGGGTGGGACCCAGTACTTC.

Relative to its sample, this clone is large. The chain employs TRBV28 and TRBJ2-7; 9 bases agree with TRBD1. Germline loops: CDR1 MDHEN, CDR2 SYDVKM. The junction had 3 bases not matched to a gene; V was cut back by 3 bases and J by 3 bases. CDR3 length equals 14 residues. For the CDR3, the DNA is TGTGCCAGCAGTTTTGGGGACAGGGACTACGAGCAGTACTTC. This encodes CASSFGDRDYEQYF.

The chain has TRBV5-1 and TRBJ2-1; 9 bases fit TRBD2. The CDR3 consists of 17 residues. In germline, CDR1 is SGHRS, CDR2 YFSETQ. V was pared by 0 bases and J by 4 bases, with 8 bases of the junction left unmatched. The CDR3 here is CASSLAASGIGYNEQFF. The CDR3 DNA reads TGCGCCAGCAGCTTGGCGGCTAGCGGGATAGGGTACAATGAGCAGTTCTTC.

This chain connects TRBV6-5 to TRBJ1-1; D gene ambiguous. The V gene's germline CDR1 is MNHEY and CDR2 SVGAGI. V was trimmed by 0 bases and J by 4 bases, leaving 9 bases between them. CDR3 length equals 14 residues. The CDR3 region has the DNA TGTGCCAGCAGTTACTCTACAGAGGGCACTGAAGCTTTCTTT. Translating it yields CASSYSTEGTEAFF.

This chain connects TRBV5-8 to TRBJ2-5; 8 positions agree with TRBD2. Unmatched junction bases numbered 10, after V lost 2 bases and J lost 4 bases. The CDR3 contains 16 residues. The germline V gene has CDR1 SGHTS and CDR2 YDEGEE. As DNA, the CDR3 is TGTGCCAGCAGCTTTGGACTTACGGGAGGGAGAGAGACCCAGTACTTC. Encoded protein: CASSFGLTGGRETQYF.

V and J are TRBV5-1 and TRBJ2-3; 7 bases map to TRBD2. This CDR3 spans 11 amino acids. Losses at the gene ends were 6 bases for V and 6 bases for J; bases not matched to a gene: 1. From germline, CDR1 is SGHRS and CDR2 YFSETQ. The CDR3 DNA reads as TGCGCCAGCACACTAGCGGATACGCAGTATTTT. Its protein is CASTLADTQYF.

This clone was found a few times. The rearrangement joins TRBV4-2 to TRBJ2-6, with TRBD2 as a possible D gene (5 bases). CDR1 and CDR2 from the germline V gene are LGHNA and YNFKEQ. The CDR3 consists of 14 residues. Trimming stripped 2 bases from V and 4 bases from J, with 6 bases between. CDR3 loop: CASSQRGGANVLTF. The DNA of the CDR3 is TGTGCCAGCAGCCAACGCGGGGGGGCCAACGTCCTGACTTTC.

This clone showed up just a few times. The chain employs TRBV19 and TRBJ2-2; a possible D gene is TRBD2 (6 bases). Germline values: CDR1 LNHDA, CDR2 SQIVND (reference sequence). There are 15 residues in the CDR3. V lost 5 bases, J lost 7 bases, and 17 bases lay in between. CDR3 in DNA: TGTGCCAGTAGTCGCCGGCAGCGGGCAAGCGGGGAGCTGTTTTTT. Its translation is CASSRRQRASGELFF. Complete variable domain (other parts from reference TRBV19 and TRBJ2-2): DGGITQSPKYLFRKEGQNVTLSCEQNLNHDAMYWYRQDPGQGLRLIYYSQIVNDFQKGDIAEGYSVSREKKESFPLTVTSAQKNPTAFYLCASSRRQRASGELFFGEGSRLTVL.

This clone has only one observation. The V gene is TRBV28, the J gene TRBJ1-2; 7 nucleotides line up with TRBD1. Germline V gives CDR1 MDHEN, CDR2 SYDVKM. The V and J ends lost 3 bases and 2 bases, in that order; junction bases with no gene match: 6. The CDR3 has 15 residues. The CDR3 sequence: CASSFMDRKNYGYTF. The CDR3 nucleotides are TGTGCCAGCAGTTTCATGGACAGGAAGAACTATGGCTACACCTTC.

This chain joins TRBV4-1 and TRBJ2-1, with 9 bases that match TRBD1. V lost 4 bases to trimming and J lost 4 bases; unmatched junction nucleotides: 11. The CDR3 is 17 amino acids. From germline, CDR1 is MGHRA and CDR2 YSYEKL. CDR3 in amino acids: CASSRPGRDRAYNEQFF. The CDR3 DNA is TGCGCCAGCAGCCGACCAGGGCGGGACAGGGCTTACAATGAGCAGTTCTTC.

Here the CDR3 DNA reads TGTGCCAGCAGCCCCGGGACAGGGGGCGCAGTCAATCAGCCCCAGCATTTT. This codes for CASSPGTGGAVNQPQHF. The V and J genes are TRBV28 and TRBJ1-5; 12 nucleotides match TRBD1. Germline loops: CDR1 MDHEN, CDR2 SYDVKM. This CDR3 contains 17 residues. The V segment lost 6 bases and the J segment 3 bases; nucleotides outside the gene matches: 9.

The genes are TRBV21-1 and TRBJ2-7; the table's D gene call, TRBD2, was not cross checked with the DNA. TRBV21-1 is tagged as a pseudogene. This CDR3 is built from 18 residues. CDR3 amino acids: CASSKGTLAQTSSYEQYV. The CDR3 coding sequence is TGTGCCAGCAGCAAAGGGACTTTGGCCCAGACCTCCTCCTACGAGCAGTACGTC.

This clone was detected a few times. The chain recombines TRBV7-3 with TRBJ2-3, with D perhaps matching TRBD1 (6 bases). V was cut by 2 bases and J by 5 bases, with 11 bases left in between. This CDR3 is 14 amino acids long. The germline V gene has CDR1 SGHTA and CDR2 FQGTGA. The CDR3 coding sequence is TGTGCCAGCAGCTTATCAGGGGCCGAAGATACGCAGTATTTT. This gives the protein CASSLSGAEDTQYF.

In nucleotides, the CDR3 is TGTGCCAGCAGTTTTCTGGGCCTCCCCGGGGAGCTGTTTTTT. Its protein is CASSFLGLPGELFF. This rearrangement joins TRBV28 to TRBJ2-2; D ambiguous. The germline CDR1 and CDR2 sequences are MDHEN and SYDVKM. This CDR3 contains 14 residues. Trimming removed 3 bases at V and 6 bases at J, with 11 bases between.

This clone was seen a few times. The V and J genes are TRBV29-1 and TRBJ1-2; perhaps TRBD1 as D (6 bases). Germline CDR1 SQVTM, CDR2 ANQGSEA. Trimming left V 0 bases short and J 2 bases short, with 16 bases between. CDR3 length: 16 residues. CDR3: CSVEDLLAGTNYGYTF. CDR3 DNA: TGCAGCGTTGAAGATCTTTTGGCAGGGACAAACTATGGCTACACCTTC. Using reference TRBV29-1 and TRBJ1-2 for the parts outside the CDR3, the full variable domain is SAVISQKPSRDICQRGTSLTIQCQVDSQVTMMFWYRQQPGQSLTLIATANQGSEATYESGFVIDKFPISRPNLTFSTLTVSNMSPEDSSIYLCSVEDLLAGTNYGYTFGSGTRLTVV.